The entry below gives a single T cell receptor beta chain sequence along with its context. CDR3 length: 15 amino acids. CDR1 and CDR2 (germline): SEHNR, FQNEAQ (reference sequence). V gave up 7 bases and J gave up 0 bases; unmatched junction bases: 7. These data belong to a study of T cell changes during pregnancy in multiple sclerosis. Method: immunoSEQ multiplex PCR; TCRdb's copy keeps in-frame clones and lacks some. The sample yields approximately 65,000 clones, 91% seen once. The chain couples TRBV7-9 to TRBJ1-1, with 8 bases that match TRBD1. Specimen: peripheral blood, collected in the third trimester of pregnancy. The TCR originated in a female donor in good health, enrolled as a control in a pregnancy study. The CDR3 is CASNLAGGMNTEAFF. DNA of the CDR3: TGTGCCAGCAACCTCGCAGGGGGCATGAACACTGAAGCTTTCTTT. The full variable domain, its missing parts supplied by reference TRBV7-9 and TRBJ1-1, is DTGVSQNPRHKITKRGQNVTFRCDPISEHNRLYWYRQTLGQGPEFLTYFQNEAQLEKSRLLSDRFSAERPKGSFSTLEIQRTEQGDSAMYLCASNLAGGMNTEAFFGQGTRLTVV.